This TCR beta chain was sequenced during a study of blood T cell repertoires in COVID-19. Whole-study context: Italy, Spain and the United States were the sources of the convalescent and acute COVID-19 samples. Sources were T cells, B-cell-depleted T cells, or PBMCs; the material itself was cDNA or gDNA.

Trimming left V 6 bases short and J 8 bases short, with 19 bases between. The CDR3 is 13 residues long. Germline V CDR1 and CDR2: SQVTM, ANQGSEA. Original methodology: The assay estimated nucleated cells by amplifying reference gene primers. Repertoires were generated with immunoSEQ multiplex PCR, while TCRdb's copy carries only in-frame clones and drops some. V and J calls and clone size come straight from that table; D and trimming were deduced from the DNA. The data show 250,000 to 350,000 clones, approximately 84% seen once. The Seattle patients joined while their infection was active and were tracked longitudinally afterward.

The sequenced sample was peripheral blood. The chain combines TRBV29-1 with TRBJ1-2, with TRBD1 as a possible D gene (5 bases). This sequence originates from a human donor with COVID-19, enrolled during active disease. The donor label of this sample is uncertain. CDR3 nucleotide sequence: TGCAGCGTCGCCCCCACTGGGGACTCCGGCTACACCTTC. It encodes CSVAPTGDSGYTF.